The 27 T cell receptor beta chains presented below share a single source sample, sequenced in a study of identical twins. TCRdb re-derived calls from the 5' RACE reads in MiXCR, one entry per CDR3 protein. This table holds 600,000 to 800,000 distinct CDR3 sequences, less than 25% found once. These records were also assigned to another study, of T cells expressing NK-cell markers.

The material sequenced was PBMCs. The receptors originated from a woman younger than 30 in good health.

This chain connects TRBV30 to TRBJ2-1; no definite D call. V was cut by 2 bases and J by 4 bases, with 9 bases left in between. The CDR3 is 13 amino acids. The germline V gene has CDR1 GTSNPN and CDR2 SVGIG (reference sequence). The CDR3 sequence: CAWSQGPYNEQFF. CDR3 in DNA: TGTGCCTGGAGTCAAGGGCCGTACAATGAGCAGTTCTTC.

The CDR3 reads CSALGGRQETQYF. The CDR3 bases are TGCAGTGCTCTCGGCGGACGTCAAGAGACCCAGTACTTC. The chain employs TRBV20-1 and TRBJ2-5; D gene unclear. Germline V gene sequence: CDR1 DFQATT, CDR2 SNEGSKA (reference sequence). The CDR3 consists of 13 residues. Trimming removed 5 bases at V and 2 bases at J, with 12 bases between.

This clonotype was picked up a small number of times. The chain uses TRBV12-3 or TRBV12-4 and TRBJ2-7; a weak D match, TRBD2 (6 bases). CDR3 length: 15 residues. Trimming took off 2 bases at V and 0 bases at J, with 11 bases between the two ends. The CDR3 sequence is CASSLSQTSSYEQYF. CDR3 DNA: TGTGCCAGCAGTTTATCCCAGACTAGCTCCTACGAGCAGTACTTC.

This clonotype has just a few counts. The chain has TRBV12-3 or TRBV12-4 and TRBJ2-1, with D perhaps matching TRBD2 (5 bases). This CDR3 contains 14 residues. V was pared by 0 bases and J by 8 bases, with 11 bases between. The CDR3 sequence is CASSLAPGLYEQFF. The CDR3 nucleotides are TGTGCCAGCAGTTTAGCGCCGGGGTTGTATGAGCAGTTCTTC.

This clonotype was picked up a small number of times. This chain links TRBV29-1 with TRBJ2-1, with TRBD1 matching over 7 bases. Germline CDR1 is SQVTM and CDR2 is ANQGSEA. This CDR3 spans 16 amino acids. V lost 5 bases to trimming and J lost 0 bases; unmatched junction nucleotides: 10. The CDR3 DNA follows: TGCAGCGTTCTAGGCACCGGGACAGCCTCCTACAATGAGCAGTTCTTC. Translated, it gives CSVLGTGTASYNEQFF.

The CDR3 DNA follows: TGCAGTGCTGAGAGATACGCACAGAGGGGGGCAGATACGCAGTATTTT. It is translated as CSAERYAQRGADTQYF. This rearrangement joins TRBV20-1 to TRBJ2-3; D is perhaps TRBD1 or TRBD2 (6 bases each). This CDR3 region has 16 residues. V shed 5 bases and J shed 4 bases, with 22 bases lying between them. Germline CDR1 and CDR2: DFQATT and SNEGSKA (reference sequence).

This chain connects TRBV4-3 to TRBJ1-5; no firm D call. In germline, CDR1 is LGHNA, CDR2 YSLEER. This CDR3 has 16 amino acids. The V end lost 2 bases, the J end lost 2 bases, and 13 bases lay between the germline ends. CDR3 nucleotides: TGCGCCAGCAGCCAACAATCAGGCGGGGGCAATCAGCCCCAGCATTTT. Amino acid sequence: CASSQQSGGGNQPQHF.

The CDR3 nucleotides are TGTGCCAGCAGCCCTCCCCGGGGGGCGCAAAACTACAATGAGCAGTTCTTC. Protein sequence: CASSPPRGAQNYNEQFF. V and J are TRBV7-9 and TRBJ2-1, with D perhaps matching TRBD2 (7 bases). Germline lookup yields CDR1 SEHNR and CDR2 FQNEAQ (reference sequence). The CDR3 length is 17 residues. Trimming stripped 5 bases from V and 3 bases from J, with 20 bases between.

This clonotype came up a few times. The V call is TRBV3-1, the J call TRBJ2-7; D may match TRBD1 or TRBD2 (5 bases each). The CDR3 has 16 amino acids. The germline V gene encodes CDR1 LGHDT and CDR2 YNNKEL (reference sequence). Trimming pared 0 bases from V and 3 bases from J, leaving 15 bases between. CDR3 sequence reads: CASSQESWGRGYEQYF. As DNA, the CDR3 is TGTGCCAGCAGCCAAGAATCGTGGGGACGGGGCTACGAGCAGTACTTC.

The CDR3 region has the DNA TGTGCCAGCAGCTCCAAGACTTATGAAGCTTTCTTT. It yields the protein CASSSKTYEAFF. The V and J genes are TRBV7-9 and TRBJ1-1; D is unclear. The germline V gene has CDR1 SEHNR and CDR2 FQNEAQ (reference sequence). The CDR3 sequence is 12 residues long. Trimming cost V 4 bases and J 7 bases, with 10 bases left between them.

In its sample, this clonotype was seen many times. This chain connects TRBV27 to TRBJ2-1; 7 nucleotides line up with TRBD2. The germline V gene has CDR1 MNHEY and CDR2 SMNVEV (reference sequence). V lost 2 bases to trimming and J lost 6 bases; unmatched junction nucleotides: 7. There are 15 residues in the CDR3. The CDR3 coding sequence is TGTGCCAGCAGTTTAGCTGGGGGAGGGGTCAATGAGCAGTTCTTC. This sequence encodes CASSLAGGGVNEQFF.

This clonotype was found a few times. CDR3 in amino acids: CASSLVPLEAGFRRSSYNEQFF. The CDR3 coding sequence is TGTGCCAGCAGCTTAGTTCCCCTGGAAGCGGGATTCCGTAGGAGCTCCTACAATGAGCAGTTCTTC. The rearrangement uses TRBV11-2 and TRBJ2-1; 7 bases are shared with TRBD2. The ends lost 1 base at V and 0 bases at J; junction bases unmatched: 21. Germline V lookup: CDR1 SGHAT, CDR2 FQNNGV. The CDR3 loop spans 22 amino acids.

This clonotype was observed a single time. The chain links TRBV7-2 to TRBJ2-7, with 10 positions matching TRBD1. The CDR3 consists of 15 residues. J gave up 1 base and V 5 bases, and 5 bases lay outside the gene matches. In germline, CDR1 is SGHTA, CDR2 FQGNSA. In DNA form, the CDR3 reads TGTGCCAGCAGCGCGACAGGGGGCGCGTCCTACGAGCAGTACTTC. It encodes CASSATGGASYEQYF.

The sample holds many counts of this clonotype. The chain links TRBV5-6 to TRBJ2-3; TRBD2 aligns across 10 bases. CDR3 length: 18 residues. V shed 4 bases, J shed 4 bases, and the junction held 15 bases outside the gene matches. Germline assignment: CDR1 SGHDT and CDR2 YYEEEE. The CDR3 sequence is CASSLLRASGSSADTQYF. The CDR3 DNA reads TGTGCCAGCAGCCTCCTCCGGGCTAGCGGGAGTAGCGCAGATACGCAGTATTTT.

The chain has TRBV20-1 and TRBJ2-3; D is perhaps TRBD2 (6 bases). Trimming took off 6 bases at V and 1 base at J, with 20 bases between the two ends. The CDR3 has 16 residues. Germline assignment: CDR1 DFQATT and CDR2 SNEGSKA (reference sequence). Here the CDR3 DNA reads TGCAGTGCGTCGGGACTCTACACTTTCGGCACAGATACGCAGTATTTT. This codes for CSASGLYTFGTDTQYF.

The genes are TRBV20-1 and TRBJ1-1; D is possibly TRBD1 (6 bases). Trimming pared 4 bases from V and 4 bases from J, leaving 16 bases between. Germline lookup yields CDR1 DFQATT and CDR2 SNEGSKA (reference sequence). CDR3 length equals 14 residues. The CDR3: CSAKRIGGGTEAFF. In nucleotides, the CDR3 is TGCAGTGCTAAGAGAATCGGAGGGGGCACTGAAGCTTTCTTT.

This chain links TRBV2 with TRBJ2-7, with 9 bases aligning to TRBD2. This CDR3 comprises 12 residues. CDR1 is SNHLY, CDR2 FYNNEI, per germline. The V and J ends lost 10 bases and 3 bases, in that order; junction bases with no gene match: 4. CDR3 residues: CAKGSGSYEQYF. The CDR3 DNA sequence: TGTGCCAAGGGTAGCGGGAGCTACGAGCAGTACTTC. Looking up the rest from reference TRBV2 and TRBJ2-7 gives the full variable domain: EPEVTQTPSHQVTQMGQEVILRCVPISNHLYFYWYRQILGQKVEFLVSFYNNEISEKSEIFDDQFSVERPDGSNFTLKIRSTKLEDSAMYFCAKGSGSYEQYFGPGTRLTVT.

The CDR3 sequence is CASSPPSKRSYEQYF. CDR3 bases: TGCGCCAGCAGCCCCCCTTCAAAGCGAAGCTACGAGCAGTACTTC. This chain joins TRBV5-1 and TRBJ2-7; no clear D. The germline V and J ends were trimmed by 4 bases and 3 bases, with 17 bases remaining between them. This CDR3 has 15 residues. The germline V gene has CDR1 SGHRS and CDR2 YFSETQ.

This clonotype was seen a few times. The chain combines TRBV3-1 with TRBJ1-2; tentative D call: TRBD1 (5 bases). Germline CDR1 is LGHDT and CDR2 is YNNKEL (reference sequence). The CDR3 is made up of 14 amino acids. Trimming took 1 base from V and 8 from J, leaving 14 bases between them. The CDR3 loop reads CASSQGAGTGGYTF. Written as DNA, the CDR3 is TGTGCCAGCAGCCAAGGGGCAGGGACTGGCGGCTACACCTTC. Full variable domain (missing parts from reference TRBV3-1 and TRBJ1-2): DTAVSQTPKYLVTQMGNDKSIKCEQNLGHDTMYWYKQDSKKFLKIMFSYNNKELIINETVPNRFSPKSPDKAHLNLHINSLELGDSAVYFCASSQGAGTGGYTFGSGTRLTVV.

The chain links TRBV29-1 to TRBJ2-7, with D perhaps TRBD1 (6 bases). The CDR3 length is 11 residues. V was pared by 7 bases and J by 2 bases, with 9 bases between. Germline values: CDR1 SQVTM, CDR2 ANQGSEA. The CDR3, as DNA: TGCAGCGGTCGGGACACCTACGAGCAGTACTTC. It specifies CSGRDTYEQYF.

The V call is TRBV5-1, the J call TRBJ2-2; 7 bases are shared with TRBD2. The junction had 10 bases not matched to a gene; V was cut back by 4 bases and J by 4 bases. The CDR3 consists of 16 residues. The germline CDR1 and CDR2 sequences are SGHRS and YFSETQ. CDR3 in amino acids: CASSPDPGGSTGELFF. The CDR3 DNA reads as TGCGCCAGCAGCCCCGACCCGGGGGGATCCACCGGGGAGCTGTTTTTT. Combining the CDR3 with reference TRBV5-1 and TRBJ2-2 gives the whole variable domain KAGVTQTPRYLIKTRGQQVTLSCSPISGHRSVSWYQQTPGQGLQFLFEYFSETQRNKGNFPGRFSGRQFSNSRSEMNVSTLELGDSALYLCASSPDPGGSTGELFFGEGSRLTVL.

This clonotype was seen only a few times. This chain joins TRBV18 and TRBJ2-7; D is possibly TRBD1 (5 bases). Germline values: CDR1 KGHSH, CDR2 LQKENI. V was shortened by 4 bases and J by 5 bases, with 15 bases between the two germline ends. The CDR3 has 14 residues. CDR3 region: CASSLRTLDHEQYF. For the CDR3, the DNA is TGTGCCAGCTCACTCCGGACACTCGACCACGAGCAGTACTTC.

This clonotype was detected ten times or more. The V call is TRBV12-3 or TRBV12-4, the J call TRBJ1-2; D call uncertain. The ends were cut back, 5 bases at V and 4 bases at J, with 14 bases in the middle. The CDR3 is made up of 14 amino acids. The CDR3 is CASSQAGLGYGYTF. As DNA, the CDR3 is TGTGCCAGCAGTCAGGCTGGACTAGGCTATGGCTACACCTTC.

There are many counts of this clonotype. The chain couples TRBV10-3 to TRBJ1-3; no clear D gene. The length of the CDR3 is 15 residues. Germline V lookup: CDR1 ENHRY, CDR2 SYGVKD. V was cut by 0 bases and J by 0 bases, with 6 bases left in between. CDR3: CAISESAGSGNTIYF. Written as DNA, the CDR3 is TGTGCCATCAGTGAGTCTGCAGGCTCTGGAAACACCATATATTTT.

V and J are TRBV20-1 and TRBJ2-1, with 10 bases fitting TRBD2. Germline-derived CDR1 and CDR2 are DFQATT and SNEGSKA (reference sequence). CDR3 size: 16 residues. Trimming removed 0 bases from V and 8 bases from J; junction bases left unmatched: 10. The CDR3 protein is CSARERGLAPFDEQFF. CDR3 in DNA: TGCAGTGCTAGAGAAAGGGGACTAGCGCCCTTTGATGAGCAGTTCTTC.

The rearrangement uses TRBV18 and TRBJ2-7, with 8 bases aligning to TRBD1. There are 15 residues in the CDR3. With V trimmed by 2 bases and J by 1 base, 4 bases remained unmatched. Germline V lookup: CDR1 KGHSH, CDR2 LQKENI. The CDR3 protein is CASSPGDRPSYEQYF. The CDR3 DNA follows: TGTGCCAGCTCACCAGGGGACAGGCCTTCCTACGAGCAGTACTTC.

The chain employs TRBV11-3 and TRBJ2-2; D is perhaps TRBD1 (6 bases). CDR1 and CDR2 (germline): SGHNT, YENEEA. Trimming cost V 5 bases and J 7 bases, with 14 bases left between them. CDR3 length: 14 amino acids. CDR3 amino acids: CASSDTGWNGELFF. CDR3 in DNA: TGTGCCAGCAGCGATACAGGGTGGAACGGGGAGCTGTTTTTT.